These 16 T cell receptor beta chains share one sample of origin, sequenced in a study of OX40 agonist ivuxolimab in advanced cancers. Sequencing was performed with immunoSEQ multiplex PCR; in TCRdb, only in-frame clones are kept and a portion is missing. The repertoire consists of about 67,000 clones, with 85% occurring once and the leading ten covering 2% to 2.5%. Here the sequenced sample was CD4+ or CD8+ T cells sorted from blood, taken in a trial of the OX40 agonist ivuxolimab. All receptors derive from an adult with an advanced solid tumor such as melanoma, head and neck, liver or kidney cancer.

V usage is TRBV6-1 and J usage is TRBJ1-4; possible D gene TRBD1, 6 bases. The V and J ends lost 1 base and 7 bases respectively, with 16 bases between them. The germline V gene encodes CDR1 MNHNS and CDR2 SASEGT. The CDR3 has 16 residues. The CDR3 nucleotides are TGTGCCAGCAGTGAAGGGACAGCCCTAAGGGGTGAAAAACTGTTTTTT. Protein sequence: CASSEGTALRGEKLFF.

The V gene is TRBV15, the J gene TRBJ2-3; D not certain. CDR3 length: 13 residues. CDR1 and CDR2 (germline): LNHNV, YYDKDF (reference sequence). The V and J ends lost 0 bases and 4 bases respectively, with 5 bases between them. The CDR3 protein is CATSRDPPDTQYF. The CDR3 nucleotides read TGTGCCACCAGCAGAGATCCCCCAGATACGCAGTATTTT. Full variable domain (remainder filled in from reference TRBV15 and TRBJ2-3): DAMVIQNPRYQVTQFGKPVTLSCSQTLNHNVMYWYQQKSSQAPKLLFHYYDKDFNNEADTPDNFQSRRPNTSFCFLDIRSPGLGDTAMYLCATSRDPPDTQYFGPGTRLTVL.

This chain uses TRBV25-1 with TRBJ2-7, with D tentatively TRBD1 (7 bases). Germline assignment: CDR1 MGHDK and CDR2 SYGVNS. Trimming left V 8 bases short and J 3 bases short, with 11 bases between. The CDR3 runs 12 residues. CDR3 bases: TGTGCCAGCCGACAGGGAGGCTACGAGCAGTACTTC. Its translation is CASRQGGYEQYF.

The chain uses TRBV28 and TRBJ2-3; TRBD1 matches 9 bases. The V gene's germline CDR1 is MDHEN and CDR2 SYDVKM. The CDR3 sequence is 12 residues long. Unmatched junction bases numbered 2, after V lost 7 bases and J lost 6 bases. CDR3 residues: CASTGQGDTQYF. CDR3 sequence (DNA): TGTGCCAGCACCGGACAGGGGGATACGCAGTATTTT.

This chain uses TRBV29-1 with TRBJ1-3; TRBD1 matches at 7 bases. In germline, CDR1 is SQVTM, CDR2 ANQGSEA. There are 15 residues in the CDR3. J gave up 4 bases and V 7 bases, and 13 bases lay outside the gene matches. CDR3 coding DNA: TGCAGCGCAAACTACAGGGGAGCTGGAGGAAACACCATATATTTT. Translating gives CSANYRGAGGNTIYF.

The CDR3 region has the DNA TGTGCCAGCTCACCAGCGACCTACCCCCGGGAGACCCAGTACTTC. Translating gives CASSPATYPRETQYF. This chain joins TRBV18 and TRBJ2-5; D unclear. Trimming took 2 bases from V and 5 from J, leaving 15 bases between them. In germline, CDR1 is KGHSH, CDR2 LQKENI. The CDR3 is 15 residues long.

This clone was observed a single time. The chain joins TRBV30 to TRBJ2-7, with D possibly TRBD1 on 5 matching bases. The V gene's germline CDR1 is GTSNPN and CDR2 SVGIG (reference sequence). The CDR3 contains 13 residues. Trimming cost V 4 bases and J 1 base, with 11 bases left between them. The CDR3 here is CAWIRGPSYEQYF. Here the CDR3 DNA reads TGTGCCTGGATAAGGGGCCCGTCCTACGAGCAGTACTTC.

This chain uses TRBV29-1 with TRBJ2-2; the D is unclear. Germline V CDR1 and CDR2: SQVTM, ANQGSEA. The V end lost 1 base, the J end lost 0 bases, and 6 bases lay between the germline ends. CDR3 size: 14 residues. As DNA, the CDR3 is TGCAGCGTTGAAGGACCGACGAACACCGGGGAGCTGTTTTTT. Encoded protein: CSVEGPTNTGELFF.

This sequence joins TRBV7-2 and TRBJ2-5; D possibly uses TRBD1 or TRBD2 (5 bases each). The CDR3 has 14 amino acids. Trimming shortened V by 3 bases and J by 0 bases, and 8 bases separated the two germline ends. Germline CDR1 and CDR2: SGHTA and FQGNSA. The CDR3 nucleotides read TGTGCCAGCAGCTTCCCGGGACACCAAGAGACCCAGTACTTC. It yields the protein CASSFPGHQETQYF.

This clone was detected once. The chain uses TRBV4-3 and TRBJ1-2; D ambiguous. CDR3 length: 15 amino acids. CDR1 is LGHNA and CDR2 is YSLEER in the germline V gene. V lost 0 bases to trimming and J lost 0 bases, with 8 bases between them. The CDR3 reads CASSQEVLANYGYTF. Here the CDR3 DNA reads TGCGCCAGCAGCCAAGAAGTTTTAGCTAACTATGGCTACACCTTC.

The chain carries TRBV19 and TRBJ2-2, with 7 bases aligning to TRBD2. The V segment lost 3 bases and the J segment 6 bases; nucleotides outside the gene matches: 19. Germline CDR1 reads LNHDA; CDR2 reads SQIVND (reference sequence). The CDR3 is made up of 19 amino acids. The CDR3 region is CASSIPPRGLGGGPGELFF. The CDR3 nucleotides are TGTGCCAGTAGTATCCCCCCTCGAGGACTTGGGGGAGGGCCCGGGGAGCTGTTTTTT.

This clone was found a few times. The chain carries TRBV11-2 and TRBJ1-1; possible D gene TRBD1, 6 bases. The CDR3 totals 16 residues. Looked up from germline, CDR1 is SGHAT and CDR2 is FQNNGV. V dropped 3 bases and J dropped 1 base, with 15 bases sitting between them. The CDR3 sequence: CASSLDGGLKNTEAFF. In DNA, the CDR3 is TGTGCCAGCAGCTTGGACGGGGGGCTAAAGAACACTGAAGCTTTCTTT.

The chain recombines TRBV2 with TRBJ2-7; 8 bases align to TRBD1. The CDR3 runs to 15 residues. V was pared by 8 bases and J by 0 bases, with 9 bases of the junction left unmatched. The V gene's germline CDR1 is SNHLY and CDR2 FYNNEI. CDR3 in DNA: TGTGCCAGCCGCCAAGACAGGGGAGGCTCCTACGAGCAGTACTTC. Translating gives CASRQDRGGSYEQYF.

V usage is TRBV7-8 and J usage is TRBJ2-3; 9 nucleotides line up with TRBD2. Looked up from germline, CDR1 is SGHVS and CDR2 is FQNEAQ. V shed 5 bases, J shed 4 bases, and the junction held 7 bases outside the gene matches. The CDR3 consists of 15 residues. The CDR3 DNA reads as TGTGCCAGCAGCCGGGGGGTAGCGGGAGCAGATACGCAGTATTTT. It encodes CASSRGVAGADTQYF. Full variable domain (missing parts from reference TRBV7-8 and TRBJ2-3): GAGVSQSPRYKVAKRGQDVALRCDPISGHVSLFWYQQALGQGPEFLTYFQNEAQLDKSGLPSDRFFAERPEGSVSTLKIQRTQQEDSAVYLCASSRGVAGADTQYFGPGTRLTVL.

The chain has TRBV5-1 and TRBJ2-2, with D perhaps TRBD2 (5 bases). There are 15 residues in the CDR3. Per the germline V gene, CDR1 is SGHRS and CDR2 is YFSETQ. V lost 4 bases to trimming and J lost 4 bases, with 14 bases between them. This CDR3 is CASSPGTPGTGELFF. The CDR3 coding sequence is TGCGCCAGCAGCCCGGGAACTCCTGGCACCGGGGAGCTGTTTTTT.

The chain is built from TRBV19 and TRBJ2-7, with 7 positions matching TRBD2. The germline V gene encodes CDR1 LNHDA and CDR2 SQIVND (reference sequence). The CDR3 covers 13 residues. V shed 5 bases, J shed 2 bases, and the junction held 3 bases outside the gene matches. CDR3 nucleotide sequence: TGTGCCAGTAGTCGGGGGGATACCTACGAGCAGTACTTC. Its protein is CASSRGDTYEQYF. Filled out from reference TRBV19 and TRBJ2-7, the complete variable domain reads DGGITQSPKYLFRKEGQNVTLSCEQNLNHDAMYWYRQDPGQGLRLIYYSQIVNDFQKGDIAEGYSVSREKKESFPLTVTSAQKNPTAFYLCASSRGDTYEQYFGPGTRLTVT.